This is a list of T cell receptor beta chains from one sample in a study of T cells in Graves' hyperthyroidism and ophthalmopathy. TCRdb analysed the multiplex PCR reads with MiXCR anew, one entry per CDR3 protein. The table shows under 350,000 distinct CDR3 sequences, with less than 30% occurring only once. The sample taken for sequencing was blood. These TCRs come from a man aged 40-50 years with Graves' hyperthyroidism that later progressed to Graves' ophthalmopathy. Each CDR3 is given with its conserved first and last residue. The D gene is left open where the match is weak. Size is omitted from some rows. Given values are once, few, many or a class for expanded clones.

CDR3 DNA,CDR3 protein,D gene,V gene,J gene,clone size
TGTGCCAGCAGCCATCCATCGTCGGAGGAGGGGACCCAGTACTTC,CASSHPSSEEGTQYF,NA,TRBV5-4,TRBJ2-5,many
TGTGCCAGCACTTCTCAGGCTCACACTGAAGCTTTCTTT,CASTSQAHTEAFF,NA,TRBV11-2,TRBJ1-1,many
TGCGCCAGCAGCTTGACGACAGTAGACTCTGGAAACACCATATATTTT,CASSLTTVDSGNTIYF,NA,TRBV5-1,TRBJ1-3,NA
TGTGCCAGCAGCGACTACAGGGCTGACACTGAAGCTTTCTTT,CASSDYRADTEAFF,NA,TRBV5-6,TRBJ1-1,NA
TGCAGTGCTCTACAGGGCCCTGAAGCTTTCTTT,CSALQGPEAFF,NA,TRBV20-1,TRBJ1-1,many
TGCGCCAGCAGCCTAGTTATGGGACAGAACTACGAGCAGTACTTC,CASSLVMGQNYEQYF,TRBD1,TRBV5-1,TRBJ2-7,many
TGTGCCAGCAGCTTAGTGCAGGATCAGCCCCAGCATTTT,CASSLVQDQPQHF,NA,TRBV7-2,TRBJ1-5,many
TGCAGCGTTGAAGGCCAGCGGGAGCTGCTCGCCAAAAACATTCAGTACTTC,CSVEGQRELLAKNIQYF,TRBD2,TRBV29-1,TRBJ2-4,NA
TGCAGTGCTAGTTCAAGGATTTCTCACTCCTTCGCTTTCTTT,CSASSRISHSFAFF,NA,TRBV20-1,TRBJ1-1,many
TGTGCCAGCAGTAGAACGATGAGGGAGCAGTACTTC,CASSRTMREQYF,NA,TRBV11-2,TRBJ2-7,NA
TGTGCCACCAGTGATGGGACCCGTATGGAGACCCAGTACTTC,CATSDGTRMETQYF,NA,TRBV24-1,TRBJ2-5,many
TGCAGTGCTAGAGATCCCTCTGGCGGGAGGCTCCAAGAGACCCAGTACTTC,CSARDPSGGRLQETQYF,TRBD2,TRBV20-1,TRBJ2-5,NA
TGTGCCAGCAGTACGAACAGGGTTAGCAATCAGCCCCAGCATTTT,CASSTNRVSNQPQHF,NA,TRBV6-1,TRBJ1-5,NA